Below are 5 T cell receptor beta chains sequenced from a single sample in a study of blood T cell repertoires in COVID-19. Repertoires were generated with immunoSEQ multiplex PCR, while TCRdb's copy carries only in-frame clones and drops some. The sample yields about 270,000 clones, about 85% seen once. Sequences were obtained from peripheral blood. These receptors were taken from a human donor in a cohort sampled during active COVID-19.

Of note for this clone: Other nucleotide sequences from this sample produce the same CDR3. The rearrangement joins TRBV12-3 or TRBV12-4 to TRBJ2-7, with D perhaps matching TRBD2 (5 bases). The CDR3 totals 13 residues. The V end was cut by 5 bases, the J end by 4 bases, with 12 bases between. The CDR3 DNA reads TGTGCCAGCAGTCGGACTGGTGGTTACGAGCAGTACTTC. Amino acid sequence: CASSRTGGYEQYF.

This clone was observed once. V usage is TRBV5-6 and J usage is TRBJ2-4; 8 nucleotides align to TRBD1. Trimming took 4 bases from V and 6 from J; bases not matched to a gene: 6. CDR3 length equals 14 residues. Germline CDR1 reads SGHDT; CDR2 reads YYEEEE. The CDR3 sequence is CASSARGQGNIQYF. For the CDR3, the DNA is TGTGCCAGCAGCGCCCGCGGACAGGGAAACATTCAGTACTTC.

The chain uses TRBV19 and TRBJ2-3; TRBD1 matches 12 bases. The CDR3 is made up of 17 amino acids. The trim removed 5 bases at V and 6 bases at J, leaving 12 bases unmatched. Germline values: CDR1 LNHDA, CDR2 SQIVND (reference sequence). The CDR3 region is CASSPFTGTGGLDTQYF. CDR3 DNA sequence: TGTGCCAGTAGTCCATTCACCGGGACAGGGGGCTTGGATACGCAGTATTTT.

The J gene is TRBJ2-3, the V gene TRBV5-1; 8 bases fit TRBD1. CDR3 length equals 16 residues. The J segment lost 6 bases and the V segment lost 6 bases, leaving 15 bases of the junction unmatched. Germline CDR1 reads SGHRS; CDR2 reads YFSETQ. The CDR3 protein is CASTRTGLGSKDTQYF. The DNA for the CDR3 is TGCGCCAGCACGAGGACAGGGCTTGGCTCGAAGGATACGCAGTATTTT.

V gene TRBV5-1 combines with J gene TRBJ1-2; perhaps TRBD1 as D (6 bases). The CDR3 has 14 amino acids. The V gene's germline CDR1 is SGHRS and CDR2 YFSETQ. Trimming cost V 1 base and J 4 bases, with 11 bases left between them. The CDR3 region has the DNA TGCGCCAGCAGCTTGTCACAGGGCGGCTATGGCTACACCTTC. It specifies CASSLSQGGYGYTF.